What follows are 24 T cell receptor beta chains derived from one specimen sequenced in a study of OX40 agonist ivuxolimab in advanced cancers. Profiled with immunoSEQ multiplex PCR; TCRdb holds only in-frame clones, not every one. The table includes approximately 100,000 clones, just over 90% detected once. The material sequenced was CD4+ or CD8+ T cells sorted from blood, taken in a trial of the OX40 agonist ivuxolimab. Every receptor here comes from an adult with an advanced solid tumor such as melanoma, head and neck, liver or kidney cancer.

V usage is TRBV7-3 and J usage is TRBJ2-1, with 11 nucleotides matching TRBD2. V lost 3 bases, J lost 4 bases, and 2 bases stayed unmatched. The CDR3 runs to 15 residues. Germline V gene sequence: CDR1 SGHTA, CDR2 FQGTGA. The CDR3 is CASSFSSGGYNEQFF. In DNA form, the CDR3 reads TGTGCCAGCAGCTTCTCTAGCGGGGGGTACAATGAGCAGTTCTTC.

This chain links TRBV28 with TRBJ1-4; unclear D gene. V gave up 4 bases and J gave up 8 bases, with 17 bases separating them. The germline V gene encodes CDR1 MDHEN and CDR2 SYDVKM. This CDR3 is built from 15 residues. In nucleotides, the CDR3 is TGTGCCAGCAGTTCCATGGGTGTGGTCGGAGAAAAACTGTTTTTT. Translated: CASSSMGVVGEKLFF.

The rearrangement uses TRBV6-5 and TRBJ2-2, with 8 bases that match TRBD1. The V and J ends lost 8 bases and 3 bases, in that order; junction bases with no gene match: 8. The CDR3 runs to 15 residues. Germline V lookup: CDR1 MNHEY, CDR2 SVGAGI. The CDR3 DNA reads as TGTGCCAGCGGGTCGACAGGGGAGTACACCGGGGAGCTGTTTTTT. It is translated as CASGSTGEYTGELFF.

The rearrangement links TRBV4-1 to TRBJ1-6; tentative D call: TRBD1 (6 bases). Germline CDR1 reads MGHRA; CDR2 reads YSYEKL. Trimming pared 4 bases from V and 10 bases from J, leaving 11 bases between. The CDR3 covers 13 residues. The CDR3 nucleotides read TGCGCCAGCAGCCTGGGACAAAACTCACCCCTCCACTTT. The encoded protein is CASSLGQNSPLHF.

This chain uses TRBV11-2 with TRBJ2-3; 9 nucleotides agree with TRBD2. Trimming at V came to 4 bases and at J to 9 bases, leaving 2 bases not matched to a gene. CDR1 is SGHAT, CDR2 FQNNGV, per germline. CDR3 length equals 12 residues. CDR3 loop: CASSSGLATQYF. CDR3 nucleotide sequence: TGTGCCAGCAGCTCGGGACTAGCAACGCAGTATTTT. Full variable domain (remainder filled in from reference TRBV11-2 and TRBJ2-3): EAGVAQSPRYKIIEKRQSVAFWCNPISGHATLYWYQQILGQGPKLLIQFQNNGVVDDSQLPKDRFSAERLKGVDSTLKIQPAKLEDSAVYLCASSSGLATQYFGPGTRLTVL.

This clone was observed a few times. V and J are TRBV6-1 and TRBJ1-2; D unclear. This CDR3 spans 15 amino acids. Looked up from germline, CDR1 is MNHNS and CDR2 is SASEGT. The V gene lost 0 bases and the J gene lost 4 bases, with 12 bases spanning the gap. The CDR3 DNA reads TGTGCCAGCAGTGAAGCCTTGGTTGGCGGCTATGGCTACACCTTC. It codes for CASSEALVGGYGYTF.

V and J are TRBV6-4 and TRBJ1-6; D call uncertain. The CDR3 contains 15 residues. The germline CDR1 and CDR2 sequences are MRHNA and SNTAGT. The V end lost 3 bases, the J end lost 0 bases, and 6 bases lay between the germline ends. The CDR3 nucleotides read TGTGCCAGCAGTGAAAGCAGCTCCTATAATTCACCCCTCCACTTT. Amino acid sequence: CASSESSSYNSPLHF.

The V and J genes are TRBV11-2 and TRBJ2-3; 11 nucleotides agree with TRBD2. J gave up 5 bases and V 5 bases, and 9 bases lay outside the gene matches. CDR1 is SGHAT and CDR2 is FQNNGV in the germline V gene. This CDR3 is 16 amino acids long. The CDR3 loop is CASSRLTSGARDTQYF. Here the CDR3 DNA reads TGTGCCAGCAGCCGTCTGACTAGCGGGGCCCGAGATACGCAGTATTTT.

In its sample, this clone was seen once. The chain couples TRBV6-6 to TRBJ2-5; 7 bases fit TRBD1. The V segment lost 6 bases and the J segment 2 bases; nucleotides outside the gene matches: 3. Germline V gives CDR1 MNHNY, CDR2 SVGAGI (reference sequence). The CDR3 extends over 13 amino acids. CDR3 DNA: TGTGCCAGCAGCAGGACAGGACAAGAGACCCAGTACTTC. This sequence encodes CASSRTGQETQYF.

This chain connects TRBV6-1 to TRBJ1-1; D remains unclear. Trimming shortened V by 7 bases and J by 5 bases, and 14 bases separated the two germline ends. The CDR3 runs 13 residues. CDR1 is MNHNS and CDR2 is SASEGT in the germline V gene. The CDR3, as DNA: TGTGCCAGCACCCCCCAGGCAGGAACTGAAGCTTTCTTT. Its protein product is CASTPQAGTEAFF.

The chain recombines TRBV6-5 with TRBJ2-5, with 12 nucleotides matching TRBD2. CDR3 size: 15 residues. V gave up 6 bases and J gave up 5 bases; unmatched junction bases: 7. Germline CDR1 MNHEY, CDR2 SVGAGI. The DNA of the CDR3 is TGTGCCAGCAGCCAACGGACTAGCGGGGTCGAGACCCAGTACTTC. Its protein is CASSQRTSGVETQYF.

J is TRBJ1-2 and V is TRBV28, with D hard to call. The CDR3 sequence is 16 residues long. The V end was cut by 3 bases, the J end by 8 bases, with 22 bases between. Germline V gene sequence: CDR1 MDHEN, CDR2 SYDVKM. CDR3: CASSFSQSGAIGGYTF. In DNA form, the CDR3 reads TGTGCCAGCAGTTTTTCCCAATCAGGCGCTATTGGGGGCTACACCTTC.

V and J are TRBV5-1 and TRBJ2-5; tentatively, D is TRBD1 (6 bases). V lost 7 bases to trimming and J lost 2 bases, with 15 bases between them. The CDR3 contains 14 residues. In germline, CDR1 is SGHRS, CDR2 YFSETQ. For the CDR3, the DNA is TGCGCCAGCGGTTCCGGGACAACTCAAGAGACCCAGTACTTC. It translates to CASGSGTTQETQYF.

V usage is TRBV6-5 and J usage is TRBJ1-1; D is unclear. The CDR3 has 13 amino acids. V was trimmed by 0 bases and J by 7 bases, leaving 9 bases between them. Germline V gene sequence: CDR1 MNHEY, CDR2 SVGAGI. This CDR3 is CASSYSNPIEAFF. The CDR3 DNA follows: TGTGCCAGCAGTTACTCGAACCCGATTGAAGCTTTCTTT.

This chain connects TRBV9 to TRBJ2-7, with 8 bases matching TRBD2. The V and J ends lost 4 bases and 4 bases, in that order; junction bases with no gene match: 10. Germline V CDR1 and CDR2: SGDLS, YYNGEE. This CDR3 is 15 amino acids long. The CDR3 coding sequence is TGTGCCAGCAGCCCCCACCTAGCGGGCGGTTACGAGCAGTACTTC. Translating gives CASSPHLAGGYEQYF.

The chain is built from TRBV7-2 and TRBJ1-2; no clear D. The CDR3 is made up of 15 amino acids. Trimming removed 4 bases at V and 3 bases at J, with 15 bases between. CDR1 is SGHTA and CDR2 is FQGNSA in the germline V gene. The CDR3 nucleotides are TGTGCCAGCAGCTCCCCCATGGGTATATACTATGGCTACACCTTC. As protein: CASSSPMGIYYGYTF.

The chain employs TRBV9 and TRBJ1-6, with TRBD1 matching over 7 bases. The germline V gene has CDR1 SGDLS and CDR2 YYNGEE. The CDR3 is made up of 15 amino acids. J was trimmed by 6 bases and V by 3 bases; bases with no gene match: 6. The CDR3 bases are TGTGCCAGCAGCGACAGGGGCTCCCTTAATTCACCCCTCCACTTT. It codes for CASSDRGSLNSPLHF.

V usage is TRBV2 and J usage is TRBJ1-3, with D uncertain. With 5 bases removed from V and 0 bases from J, the gap between germline ends came to 11 bases. This CDR3 comprises 15 residues. Germline CDR1 SNHLY, CDR2 FYNNEI. CDR3 bases: TGTGCCAGCAGTCAGCTAGGGTTCTCTGGAAACACCATATATTTT. This sequence encodes CASSQLGFSGNTIYF.

This rearrangement joins TRBV10-1 to TRBJ2-3; possibly TRBD2 for D (7 bases). This CDR3 spans 15 amino acids. V was cut by 2 bases and J by 2 bases, with 11 bases left in between. Germline assignment: CDR1 WNHNN and CDR2 SYGVQD (reference sequence). As DNA, the CDR3 is TGCGCCAGCAGTGAGGGCGGGGGCTTCACAGATACGCAGTATTTT. Translating gives CASSEGGGFTDTQYF.

V is TRBV7-3 and J is TRBJ2-1; 9 bases line up with TRBD2. The CDR3 contains 14 residues. Losses at the gene ends were 2 bases for V and 7 bases for J; bases not matched to a gene: 3. Germline V gene sequence: CDR1 SGHTA, CDR2 FQGTGA. CDR3 protein: CASSLLAGQNEQFF. CDR3 nucleotides: TGTGCCAGCAGCTTACTAGCGGGACAGAATGAGCAGTTCTTC.

This chain uses TRBV30 with TRBJ2-1, with 8 nucleotides matching TRBD2. Unmatched junction bases numbered 6, after V lost 0 bases and J lost 5 bases. This CDR3 contains 15 residues. Germline CDR1 reads GTSNPN; CDR2 reads SVGIG (reference sequence). The chain's CDR3 is CAWSVNGLANNEQFF. The DNA for the CDR3 is TGTGCCTGGAGTGTTAACGGACTAGCTAACAATGAGCAGTTCTTC.

The J gene is TRBJ2-3, the V gene TRBV18; 8 nucleotides agree with TRBD2. The CDR3 totals 19 residues. Germline CDR1 and CDR2: KGHSH and LQKENI. V trimming: 2 bases; J trimming: 6 bases; junction bases outside the gene matches: 19. The CDR3 protein is CASSPDYGGATITGDTQYF. DNA of the CDR3: TGTGCCAGCTCACCAGACTACGGGGGGGCCACGATCACCGGCGATACGCAGTATTTT.

CDR3 in DNA: TGCGCCAGCAGCCCAGGGAGGAGTGAAGCTTTCTTT. It translates to CASSPGRSEAFF. This chain joins TRBV5-1 and TRBJ1-1; maybe TRBD1 (5 bases). V was trimmed by 4 bases and J by 7 bases, leaving 11 bases between them. Per germline, CDR1 SGHRS and CDR2 YFSETQ. This CDR3 comprises 12 residues.

This clone was recorded once. In DNA, the CDR3 is TGTGCCAGCAGCCCCCGGACGGGGCGCACAGATACGCAGTATTTT. Encoded protein: CASSPRTGRTDTQYF. The V and J genes are TRBV9 and TRBJ2-3, with D perhaps assigned TRBD1 or TRBD2 (5 bases each). The CDR3 is made up of 15 amino acids. V lost 4 bases and J lost 1, with 13 bases in between. Germline CDR1 reads SGDLS; CDR2 reads YYNGEE.